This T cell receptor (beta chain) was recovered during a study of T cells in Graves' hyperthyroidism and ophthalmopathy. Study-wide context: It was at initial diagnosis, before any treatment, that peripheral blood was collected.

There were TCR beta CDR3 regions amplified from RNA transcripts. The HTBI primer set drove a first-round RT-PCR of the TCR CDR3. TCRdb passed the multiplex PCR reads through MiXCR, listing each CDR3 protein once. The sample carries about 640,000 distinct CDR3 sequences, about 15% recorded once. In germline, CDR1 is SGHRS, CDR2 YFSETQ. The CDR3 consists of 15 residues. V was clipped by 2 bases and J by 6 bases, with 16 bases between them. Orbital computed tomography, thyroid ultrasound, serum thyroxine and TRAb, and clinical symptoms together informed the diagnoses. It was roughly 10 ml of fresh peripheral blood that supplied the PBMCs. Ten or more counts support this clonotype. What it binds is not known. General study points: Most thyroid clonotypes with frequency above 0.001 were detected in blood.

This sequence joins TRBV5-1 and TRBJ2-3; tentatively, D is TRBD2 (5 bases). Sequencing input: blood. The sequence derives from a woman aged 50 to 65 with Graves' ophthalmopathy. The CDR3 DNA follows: TGCGCCAGCAGCTTTCAAAGCGGCGGCATGGATACGCAGTATTTT. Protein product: CASSFQSGGMDTQYF.